A single sample gave rise to the 3 T cell receptor beta chains below, sequenced in a study of blood T cell repertoires in COVID-19 (dated by TCRdb to the early 2020s). Libraries were built with the immunoSEQ multiplex PCR assay. Imported from immuneACCESS, the table was reduced by TCRdb to in-frame sequences with V and J called. These copies leave out some clones; in studies compared against another copy, an unresolved V gene accounts for under half, and the cause of the remainder is not known. In this sample the table shows under 250,000 clones, around 85% of which occur a single time. The ten largest account for roughly 8% of the sample. Sequencing was done on a sample of peripheral blood. The receptors come from an elderly woman with acute or convalescent COVID-19.

This clone was counted once. The V gene is TRBV7-2, the J gene TRBJ1-6; D is possibly TRBD1 (5 bases). The germline V gene encodes CDR1 SGHTA and CDR2 FQGNSA. This CDR3 contains 16 residues. V was shortened by 4 bases and J by 9 bases, with 19 bases between the two germline ends. The CDR3 loop is CASSYYMGGEGSPLHF. The DNA for the CDR3 is TGTGCCAGCAGCTACTATATGGGGGGAGAAGGTTCACCCCTCCACTTT.

J is TRBJ1-1 and V is TRBV6-5, with TRBD1 identical over 7 bases. The CDR3 covers 16 residues. J lost 1 base, V lost 0 bases, and 5 bases had no gene match. The V gene's germline CDR1 is MNHEY and CDR2 SVGAGI. The CDR3 sequence: CASSYSMRQGNTEAFF. CDR3 nucleotide sequence: TGTGCCAGCAGTTACTCGATGAGACAGGGGAACACTGAAGCTTTCTTT.

The gene calls are TRBV21-1 and TRBJ1-4; the table's D call of TRBD1 was not tested on the DNA. TRBV21-1 is reported as a pseudogene. This CDR3 region has 17 residues. DNA of the CDR3: TGTGCCAGCAGCAAAGGTGGCGAGCAGGGGAAAGATGAAAAACTGTTTTTT. Its translation is CASSKGGEQGKDEKLFF.